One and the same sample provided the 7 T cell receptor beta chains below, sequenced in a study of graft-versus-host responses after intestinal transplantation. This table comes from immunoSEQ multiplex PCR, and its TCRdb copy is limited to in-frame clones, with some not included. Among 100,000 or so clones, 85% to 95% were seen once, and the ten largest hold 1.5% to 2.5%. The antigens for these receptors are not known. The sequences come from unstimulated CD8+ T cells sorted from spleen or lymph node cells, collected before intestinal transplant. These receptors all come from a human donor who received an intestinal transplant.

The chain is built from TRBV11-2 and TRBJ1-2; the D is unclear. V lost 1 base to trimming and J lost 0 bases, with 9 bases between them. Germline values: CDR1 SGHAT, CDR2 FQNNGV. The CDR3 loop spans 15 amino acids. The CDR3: CASSLVPVPNYGYTF. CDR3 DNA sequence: TGTGCCAGCAGCTTAGTACCAGTCCCTAACTATGGCTACACCTTC.

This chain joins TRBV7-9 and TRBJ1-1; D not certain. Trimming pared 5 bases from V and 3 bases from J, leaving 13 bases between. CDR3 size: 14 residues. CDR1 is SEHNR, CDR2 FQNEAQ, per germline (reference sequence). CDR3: CASSPPPVDTEAFF. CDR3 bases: TGTGCCAGCAGCCCCCCTCCAGTCGACACTGAAGCTTTCTTT.

In DNA form, the CDR3 reads TGTGCCAGTAGGGTTGGGGGCTCGAACACTGAAGCTTTCTTT. Amino acids: CASRVGGSNTEAFF. V gene TRBV19 combines with J gene TRBJ1-1; D is perhaps TRBD1 (6 bases). V was cut by 6 bases and J by 1 base, with 12 bases left in between. Germline V gene data show CDR1 as LNHDA and CDR2 as SQIVND (reference sequence). CDR3 size: 14 residues.

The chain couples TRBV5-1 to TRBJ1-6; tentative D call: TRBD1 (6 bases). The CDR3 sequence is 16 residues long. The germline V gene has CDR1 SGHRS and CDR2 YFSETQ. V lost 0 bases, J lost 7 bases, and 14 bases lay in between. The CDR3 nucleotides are TGCGCCAGCAGCTTGGTGGCAGTGGGGGCCAATTCACCCCTCCACTTT. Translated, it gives CASSLVAVGANSPLHF.

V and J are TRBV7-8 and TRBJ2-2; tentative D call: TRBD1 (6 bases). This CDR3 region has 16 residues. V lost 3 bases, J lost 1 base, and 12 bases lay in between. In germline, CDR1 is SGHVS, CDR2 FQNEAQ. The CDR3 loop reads CASSLTAGENTGELFF. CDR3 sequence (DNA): TGTGCCAGCAGCTTGACTGCAGGGGAGAACACCGGGGAGCTGTTTTTT.

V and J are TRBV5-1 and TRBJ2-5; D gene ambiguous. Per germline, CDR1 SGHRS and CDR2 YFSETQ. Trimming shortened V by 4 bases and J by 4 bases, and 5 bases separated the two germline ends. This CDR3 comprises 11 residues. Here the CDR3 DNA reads TGCGCCAGCAGCAGCACAGAGACCCAGTACTTC. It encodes CASSSTETQYF.

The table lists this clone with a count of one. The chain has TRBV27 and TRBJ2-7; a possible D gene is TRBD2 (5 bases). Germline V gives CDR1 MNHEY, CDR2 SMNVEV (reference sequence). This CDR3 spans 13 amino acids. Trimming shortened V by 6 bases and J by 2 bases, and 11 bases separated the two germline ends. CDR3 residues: CASSKPGTYEQYF. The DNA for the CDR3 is TGTGCCAGCAGCAAACCGGGAACCTACGAGCAGTACTTC.